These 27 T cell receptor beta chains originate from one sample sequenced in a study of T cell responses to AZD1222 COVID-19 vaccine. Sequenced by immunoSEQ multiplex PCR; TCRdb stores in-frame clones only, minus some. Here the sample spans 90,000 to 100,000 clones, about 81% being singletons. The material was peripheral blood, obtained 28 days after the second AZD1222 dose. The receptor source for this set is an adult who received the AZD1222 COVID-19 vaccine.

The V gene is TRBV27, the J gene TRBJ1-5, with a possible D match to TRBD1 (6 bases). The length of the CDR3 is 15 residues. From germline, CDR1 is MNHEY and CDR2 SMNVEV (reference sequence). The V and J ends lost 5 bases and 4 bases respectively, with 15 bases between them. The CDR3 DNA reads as TGTGCCAGCAGTCCCGACAGGCTTATTAATCAGCCCCAGCATTTT. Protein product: CASSPDRLINQPQHF.

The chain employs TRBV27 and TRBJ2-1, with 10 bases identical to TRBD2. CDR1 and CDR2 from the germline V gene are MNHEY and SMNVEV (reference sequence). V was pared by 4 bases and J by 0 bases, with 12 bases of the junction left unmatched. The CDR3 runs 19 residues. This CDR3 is CASSSQSLAGQSSYNEQFF. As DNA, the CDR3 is TGTGCCAGCAGTTCTCAGTCACTAGCGGGGCAGAGCTCCTACAATGAGCAGTTCTTC.

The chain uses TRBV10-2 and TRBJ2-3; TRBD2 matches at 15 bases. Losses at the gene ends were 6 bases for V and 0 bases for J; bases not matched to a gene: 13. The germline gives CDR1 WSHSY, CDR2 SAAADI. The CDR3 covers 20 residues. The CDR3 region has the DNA TGCGCCAGCAGCTTTCCGGGACTAGCGGGGGGCCTCGCTAGCACAGATACGCAGTATTTT. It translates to CASSFPGLAGGLASTDTQYF.

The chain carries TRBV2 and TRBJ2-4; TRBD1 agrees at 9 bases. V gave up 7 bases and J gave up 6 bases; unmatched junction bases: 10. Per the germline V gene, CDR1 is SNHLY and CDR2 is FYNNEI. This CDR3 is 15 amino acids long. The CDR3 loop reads CASTLTGGEGNIQYF. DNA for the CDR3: TGTGCCAGCACTTTGACAGGGGGAGAGGGAAACATTCAGTACTTC. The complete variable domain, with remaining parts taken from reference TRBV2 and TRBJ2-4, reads EPEVTQTPSHQVTQMGQEVILRCVPISNHLYFYWYRQILGQKVEFLVSFYNNEISEKSEIFDDQFSVERPDGSNFTLKIRSTKLEDSAMYFCASTLTGGEGNIQYFGAGTRLSVL.

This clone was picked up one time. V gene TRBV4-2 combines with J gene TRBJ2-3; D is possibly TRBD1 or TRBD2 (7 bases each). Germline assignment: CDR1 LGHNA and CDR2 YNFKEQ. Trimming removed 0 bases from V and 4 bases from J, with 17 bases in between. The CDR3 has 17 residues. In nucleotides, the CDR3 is TGTGCCAGCAGCCAAGATCATGCGGGGAGGGGGCCAGATACGCAGTATTTT. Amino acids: CASSQDHAGRGPDTQYF.

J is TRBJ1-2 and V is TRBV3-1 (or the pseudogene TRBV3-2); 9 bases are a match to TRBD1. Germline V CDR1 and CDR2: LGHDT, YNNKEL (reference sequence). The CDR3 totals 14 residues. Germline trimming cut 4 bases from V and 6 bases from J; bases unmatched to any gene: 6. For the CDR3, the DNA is TGTGCCAGCAGCCCCCTGGGGACAGGGAATGGCTACACCTTC. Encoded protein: CASSPLGTGNGYTF.

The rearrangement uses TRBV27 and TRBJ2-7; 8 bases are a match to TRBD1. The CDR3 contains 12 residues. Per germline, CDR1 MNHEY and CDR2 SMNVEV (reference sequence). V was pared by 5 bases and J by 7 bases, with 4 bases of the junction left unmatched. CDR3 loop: CASSRTGREQYF. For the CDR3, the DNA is TGTGCCAGCAGTCGGACAGGGCGGGAGCAGTACTTC.

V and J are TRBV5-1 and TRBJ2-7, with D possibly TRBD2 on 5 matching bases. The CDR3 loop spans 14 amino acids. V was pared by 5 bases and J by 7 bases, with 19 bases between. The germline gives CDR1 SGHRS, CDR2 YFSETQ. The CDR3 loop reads CASSGTGTRGEQYF. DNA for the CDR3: TGCGCCAGCAGTGGTACGGGCACTCGGGGTGAGCAGTACTTC. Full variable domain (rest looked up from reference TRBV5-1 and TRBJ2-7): KAGVTQTPRYLIKTRGQQVTLSCSPISGHRSVSWYQQTPGQGLQFLFEYFSETQRNKGNFPGRFSGRQFSNSRSEMNVSTLELGDSALYLCASSGTGTRGEQYFGPGTRLTVT.

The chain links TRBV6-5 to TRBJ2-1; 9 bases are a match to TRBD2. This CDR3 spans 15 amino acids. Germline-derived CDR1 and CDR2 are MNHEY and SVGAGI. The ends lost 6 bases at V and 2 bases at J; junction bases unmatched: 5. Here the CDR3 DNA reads TGTGCCAGCAGACGACTAGCGGAGGCCTACAATGAGCAGTTCTTC. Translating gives CASRRLAEAYNEQFF.

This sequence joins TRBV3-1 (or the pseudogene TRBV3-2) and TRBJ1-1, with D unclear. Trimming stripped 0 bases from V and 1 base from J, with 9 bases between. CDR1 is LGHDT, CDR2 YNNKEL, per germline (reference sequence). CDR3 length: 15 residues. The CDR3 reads CASSQEEWRNTEAFF. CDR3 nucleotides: TGTGCCAGCAGCCAAGAGGAGTGGCGGAACACTGAAGCTTTCTTT.

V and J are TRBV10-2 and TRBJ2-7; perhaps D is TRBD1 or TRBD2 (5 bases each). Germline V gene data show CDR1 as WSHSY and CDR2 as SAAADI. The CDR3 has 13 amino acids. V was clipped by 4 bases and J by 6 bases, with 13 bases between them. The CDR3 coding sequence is TGCGCCAGCAGTGCCCAGGGACGCCTCGAGCAGTACTTC. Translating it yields CASSAQGRLEQYF.

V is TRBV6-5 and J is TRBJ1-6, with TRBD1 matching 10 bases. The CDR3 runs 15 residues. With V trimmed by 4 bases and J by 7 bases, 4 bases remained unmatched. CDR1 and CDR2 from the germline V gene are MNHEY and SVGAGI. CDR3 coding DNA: TGTGCCAGCAGTTCCGACAGGGGGCGGAATTCACCCCTCCACTTT. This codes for CASSSDRGRNSPLHF.

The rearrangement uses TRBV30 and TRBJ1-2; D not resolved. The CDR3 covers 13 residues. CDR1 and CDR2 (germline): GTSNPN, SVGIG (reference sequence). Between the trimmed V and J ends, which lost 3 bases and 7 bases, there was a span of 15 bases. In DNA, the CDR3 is TGTGCCTGGAGCCCCGGCCCTTCGGGTGGCTACACCTTC. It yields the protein CAWSPGPSGGYTF. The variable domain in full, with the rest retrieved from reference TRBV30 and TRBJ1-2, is SQTIHQWPATLVQPVGSPLSLECTVEGTSNPNLYWYRQAAGRGLQLLFYSVGIGQISSEVPQNLSASRPQDRQFILSSKKLLLSDSGFYLCAWSPGPSGGYTFGSGTRLTVV.

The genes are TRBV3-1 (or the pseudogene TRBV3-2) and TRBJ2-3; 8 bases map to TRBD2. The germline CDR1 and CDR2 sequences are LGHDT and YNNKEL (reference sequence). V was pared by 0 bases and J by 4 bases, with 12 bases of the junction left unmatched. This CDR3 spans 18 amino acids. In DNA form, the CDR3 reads TGTGCCAGCAGCCAAGATCTTTTACGGGGGGGACCCCCAGATACGCAGTATTTT. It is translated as CASSQDLLRGGPPDTQYF.

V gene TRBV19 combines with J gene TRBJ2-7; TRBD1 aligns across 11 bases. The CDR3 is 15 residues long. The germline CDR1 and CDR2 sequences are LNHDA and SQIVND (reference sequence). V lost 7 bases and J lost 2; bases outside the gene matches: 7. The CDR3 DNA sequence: TGTGCCAGTACCGCGGGACAGGGGGTAGCCTACGAGCAGTACTTC. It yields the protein CASTAGQGVAYEQYF.

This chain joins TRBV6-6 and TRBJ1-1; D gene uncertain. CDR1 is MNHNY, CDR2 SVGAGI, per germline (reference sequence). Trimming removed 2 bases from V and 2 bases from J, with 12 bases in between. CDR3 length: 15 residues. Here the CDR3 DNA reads TGTGCCAGCAGTTACAATACAAGGCAAAACACTGAAGCTTTCTTT. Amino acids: CASSYNTRQNTEAFF.

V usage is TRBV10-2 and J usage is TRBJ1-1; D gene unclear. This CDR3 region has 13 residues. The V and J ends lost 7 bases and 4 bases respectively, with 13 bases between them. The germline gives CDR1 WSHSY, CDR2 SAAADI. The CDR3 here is CASMVYTGTEAFF. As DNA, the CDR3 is TGCGCCAGCATGGTCTACACGGGCACTGAAGCTTTCTTT.

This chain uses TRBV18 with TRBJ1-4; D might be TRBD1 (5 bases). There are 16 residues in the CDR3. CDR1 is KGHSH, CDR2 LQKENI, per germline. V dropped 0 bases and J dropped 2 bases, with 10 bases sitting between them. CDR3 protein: CASSPPIRGTNEKLFF. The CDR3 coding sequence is TGTGCCAGCTCACCACCTATTCGGGGCACTAATGAAAAACTGTTTTTT.

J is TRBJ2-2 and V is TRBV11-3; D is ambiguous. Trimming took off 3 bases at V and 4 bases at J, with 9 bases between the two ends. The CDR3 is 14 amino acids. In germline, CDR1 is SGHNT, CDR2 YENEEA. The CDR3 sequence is CASSFLQRTGELFF. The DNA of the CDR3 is TGTGCCAGCAGCTTTCTACAGCGCACCGGGGAGCTGTTTTTT. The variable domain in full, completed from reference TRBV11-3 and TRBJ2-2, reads EAGVVQSPRYKIIEKKQPVAFWCNPISGHNTLYWYLQNLGQGPELLIRYENEEAVDDSQLPKDRFSAERLKGVDSTLKIQPAELGDSAVYLCASSFLQRTGELFFGEGSRLTVL.

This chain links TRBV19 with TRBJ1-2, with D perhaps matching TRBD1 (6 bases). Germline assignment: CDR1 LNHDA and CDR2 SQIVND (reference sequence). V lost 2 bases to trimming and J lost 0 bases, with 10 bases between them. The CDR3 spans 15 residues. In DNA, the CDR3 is TGTGCCAGTAGTATAACCGGGACACCTAACTATGGCTACACCTTC. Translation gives CASSITGTPNYGYTF.

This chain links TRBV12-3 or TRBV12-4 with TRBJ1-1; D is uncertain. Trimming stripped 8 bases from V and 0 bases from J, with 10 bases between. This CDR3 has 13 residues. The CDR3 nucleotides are TGTGCCAGCTCAGAGTTCATGAACACTGAAGCTTTCTTT. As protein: CASSEFMNTEAFF.

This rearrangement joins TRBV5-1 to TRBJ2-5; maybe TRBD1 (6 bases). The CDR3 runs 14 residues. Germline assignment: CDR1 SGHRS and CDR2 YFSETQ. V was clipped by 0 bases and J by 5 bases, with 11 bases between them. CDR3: CASSLEGGRETQYF. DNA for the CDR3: TGCGCCAGCAGCTTGGAAGGGGGAAGGGAGACCCAGTACTTC.

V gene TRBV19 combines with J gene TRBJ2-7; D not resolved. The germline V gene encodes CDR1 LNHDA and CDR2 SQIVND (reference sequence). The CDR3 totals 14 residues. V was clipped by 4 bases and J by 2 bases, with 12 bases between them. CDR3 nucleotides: TGTGCCAGTAGTACCGGCGACCCCCCCTACGAGCAGTACTTC. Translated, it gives CASSTGDPPYEQYF.

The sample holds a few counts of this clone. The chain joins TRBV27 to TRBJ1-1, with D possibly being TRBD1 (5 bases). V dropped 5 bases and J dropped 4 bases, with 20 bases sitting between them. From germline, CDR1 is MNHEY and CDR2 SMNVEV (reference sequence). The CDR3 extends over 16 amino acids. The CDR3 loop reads CASSRGGAGLATEAFF. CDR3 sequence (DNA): TGTGCCAGCAGTAGGGGAGGGGCGGGTTTGGCCACTGAAGCTTTCTTT.

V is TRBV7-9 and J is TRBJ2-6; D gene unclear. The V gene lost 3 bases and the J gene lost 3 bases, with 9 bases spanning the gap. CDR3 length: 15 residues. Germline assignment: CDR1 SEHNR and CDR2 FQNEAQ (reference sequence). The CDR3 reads CASSFTRSGANVLTF. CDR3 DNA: TGTGCCAGCAGCTTTACGAGGAGTGGGGCCAACGTCCTGACTTTC. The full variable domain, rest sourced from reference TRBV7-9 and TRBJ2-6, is DTGVSQNPRHKITKRGQNVTFRCDPISEHNRLYWYRQTLGQGPEFLTYFQNEAQLEKSRLLSDRFSAERPKGSFSTLEIQRTEQGDSAMYLCASSFTRSGANVLTFGAGSRLTVL.

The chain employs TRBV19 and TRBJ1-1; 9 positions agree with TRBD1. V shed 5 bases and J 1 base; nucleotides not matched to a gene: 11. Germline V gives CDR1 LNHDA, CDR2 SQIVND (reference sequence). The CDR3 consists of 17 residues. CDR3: CASSPRATGGSNTEAFF. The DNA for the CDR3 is TGTGCCAGTAGTCCCAGGGCGACAGGGGGTTCGAACACTGAAGCTTTCTTT.

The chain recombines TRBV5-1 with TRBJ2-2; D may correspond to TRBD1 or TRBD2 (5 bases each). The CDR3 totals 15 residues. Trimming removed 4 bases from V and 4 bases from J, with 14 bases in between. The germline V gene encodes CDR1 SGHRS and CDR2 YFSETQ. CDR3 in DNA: TGCGCCAGCAGCCCAGGGACCAGTGGCACCGGGGAGCTGTTTTTT. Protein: CASSPGTSGTGELFF.